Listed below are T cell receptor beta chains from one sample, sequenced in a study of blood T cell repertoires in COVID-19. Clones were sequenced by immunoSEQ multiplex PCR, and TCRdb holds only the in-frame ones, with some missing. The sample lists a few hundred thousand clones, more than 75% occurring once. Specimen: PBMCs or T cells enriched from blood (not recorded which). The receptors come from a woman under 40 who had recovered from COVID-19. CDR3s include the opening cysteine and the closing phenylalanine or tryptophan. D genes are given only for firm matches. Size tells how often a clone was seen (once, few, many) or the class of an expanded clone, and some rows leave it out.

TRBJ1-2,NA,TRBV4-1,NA,CASNPVGRDLHGYTF,TGCGCCAGCAACCCCGTGGGGAGAGACCTTCATGGCTACACCTTC
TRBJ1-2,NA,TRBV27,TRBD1,CASSSTPGTGANYGYTF,TGTGCCAGCAGTTCTACTCCCGGGACAGGGGCGAACTATGGCTACACCTTC
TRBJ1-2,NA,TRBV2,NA,CASSEVEGGYTF,TGTGCCAGCAGTGAAGTGGAGGGGGGCTACACCTTC
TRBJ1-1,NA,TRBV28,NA,CASRGWRAEAFF,TGTGCCAGCAGGGGTTGGAGGGCTGAAGCTTTCTTT
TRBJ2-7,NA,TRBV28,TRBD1,CASSTNIYGQGNEQYF,TGTGCCAGCAGTACAAATATATACGGACAGGGAAACGAGCAGTACTTC
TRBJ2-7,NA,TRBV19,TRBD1,CASSQLGTGQYEQYF,TGTGCCAGTAGCCAACTCGGGACAGGGCAGTACGAGCAGTACTTC
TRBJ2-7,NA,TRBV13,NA,CASSSLSYEQYF,TGTGCCAGCAGTTCCCTCTCCTACGAGCAGTACTTC
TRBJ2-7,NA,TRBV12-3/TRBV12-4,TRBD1,CASSDRGYHEQYF,TGTGCCAGCAGTGACAGGGGTTATCACGAGCAGTACTTC
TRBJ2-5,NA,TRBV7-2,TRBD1,CASSWRQGSQETQYF,TGTGCCAGCAGCTGGCGACAGGGCTCACAAGAGACCCAGTACTTC
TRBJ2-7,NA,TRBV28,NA,CASSSNYEQYF,TGTGCCAGCAGTTCCAATTACGAGCAGTACTTC
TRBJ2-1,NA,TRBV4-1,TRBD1,CASSPGQGGGNEQFF,TGCGCCAGCAGCCCGGGACAGGGTGGAGGCAATGAGCAGTTCTTC
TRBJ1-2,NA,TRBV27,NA,CASRLGVANYGYTF,TGTGCCAGCAGGCTAGGGGTGGCTAACTATGGCTACACCTTC
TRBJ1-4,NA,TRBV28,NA,CASRPQGGTNEKLFF,TGTGCCAGCAGACCACAGGGTGGGACTAATGAAAAACTGTTTTTT
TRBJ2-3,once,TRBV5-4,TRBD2,CASSLLAGGPSTDTQYF,TGTGCCAGCAGCTTACTAGCGGGGGGGCCTAGCACAGATACGCAGTATTTT
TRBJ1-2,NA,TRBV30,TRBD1,CAWAKGAYGYTF,TGTGCCTGGGCGAAGGGGGCCTATGGCTACACCTTC
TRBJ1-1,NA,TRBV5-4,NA,CASSPRNTEAFF,TGTGCCAGCAGTCCTCGTAACACTGAAGCTTTCTTT
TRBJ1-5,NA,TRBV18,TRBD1,CASSLGTGRNQPQHF,TGTGCCAGCTCACTAGGGACAGGTAGAAATCAGCCCCAGCATTTT
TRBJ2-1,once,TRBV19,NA,CASTLGDNEQFF,TGTGCCAGTACGCTAGGGGACAATGAGCAGTTCTTC
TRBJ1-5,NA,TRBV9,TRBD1,CASSVGQGNQPQHF,TGTGCCAGCAGCGTGGGACAGGGTAATCAGCCCCAGCATTTT
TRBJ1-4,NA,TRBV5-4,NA,CASSSTTGSQKLFF,TGTGCCAGCAGCTCAACTACCGGGTCCCAAAAACTGTTTTTT
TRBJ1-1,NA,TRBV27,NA,CASSLWGVGTEAFF,TGTGCCAGCAGTTTATGGGGGGTAGGCACTGAAGCTTTCTTT
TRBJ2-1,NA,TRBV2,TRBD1,CASRGRQGLTLNEQFF,TGTGCCAGCAGGGGACGACAGGGCTTGACTCTCAATGAGCAGTTCTTC
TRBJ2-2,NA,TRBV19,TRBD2,CASSIRGGAGELFF,TGTGCCAGTAGTATTCGCGGGGGGGCCGGGGAGCTGTTTTTT
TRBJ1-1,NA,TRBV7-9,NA,CASTPFRDPGQGAFF,TGTGCCAGCACCCCGTTCAGGGACCCCGGTCAGGGGGCTTTCTTT
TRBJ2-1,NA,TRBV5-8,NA,CASSDRSSSYNEQFF,TGTGCCAGCAGCGATCGGAGTAGCTCCTACAATGAGCAGTTCTTC
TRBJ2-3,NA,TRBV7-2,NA,CASNPGGFPTDTQYF,TGTGCCAGCAATCCCGGGGGATTTCCCACAGATACGCAGTATTTT
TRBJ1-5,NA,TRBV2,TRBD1,CASRKGAQTQPQHF,TGTGCCAGCAGAAAGGGGGCGCAAACTCAGCCCCAGCATTTT
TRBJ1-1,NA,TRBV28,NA,CASSKKTPGHWNTEAFF,TGTGCCAGCAGTAAGAAGACCCCGGGACACTGGAACACTGAAGCTTTCTTT
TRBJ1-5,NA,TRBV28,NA,CASSRLAGLYSNQPQHF,TGTGCCAGCAGTCGGTTGGCGGGCCTCTATAGCAATCAGCCCCAGCATTTT
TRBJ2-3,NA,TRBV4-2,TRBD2,CASSQGGSGLAGTDTQYF,TGTGCCAGCAGCCAAGGGGGGTCCGGACTAGCGGGGACAGATACGCAGTATTTT
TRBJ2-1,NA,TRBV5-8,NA,CASGEGDGKNNEQFF,TGTGCCAGCGGGGAGGGGGACGGGAAGAACAATGAGCAGTTCTTC
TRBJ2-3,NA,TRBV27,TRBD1,CASRTGDLLTDTQYF,TGTGCCAGCAGGACAGGGGACCTTCTCACAGATACGCAGTATTTT
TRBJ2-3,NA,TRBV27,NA,CASSQWGGQDTQYF,TGTGCCAGCAGTCAGTGGGGGGGCCAGGATACGCAGTATTTT
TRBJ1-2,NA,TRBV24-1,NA,CATSDQDRNYGYTF,TGTGCCACCAGTGACCAAGACAGGAACTATGGCTACACCTTC
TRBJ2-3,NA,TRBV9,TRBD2,CASSVTLAGRTDTQYF,TGTGCCAGCAGCGTAACCCTAGCGGGGCGCACAGATACGCAGTATTTT
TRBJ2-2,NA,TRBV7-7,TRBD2,CASSPSGVTGELFF,TGTGCTAGCAGCCCTAGCGGGGTTACCGGGGAGCTGTTTTTT
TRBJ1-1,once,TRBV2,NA,CASSEAGGAFF,TGTGCCAGCAGTGAAGCTGGGGGGGCTTTCTTT
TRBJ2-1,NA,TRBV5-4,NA,CASSRYPDFQNNEQFF,TGTGCCAGCAGCCGCTACCCGGACTTCCAAAACAATGAGCAGTTCTTC
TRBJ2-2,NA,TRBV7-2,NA,CASSSQAVGELFF,TGTGCCAGCAGCTCACAAGCGGTCGGGGAGCTGTTTTTT
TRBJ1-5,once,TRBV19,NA,CASSKAGAMPQHF,TGTGCCAGTAGTAAGGCAGGGGCCATGCCCCAGCATTTT
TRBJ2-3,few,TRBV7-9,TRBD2,CASSVLAGDPDTQYF,TGTGCCAGCAGCGTCCTAGCGGGAGACCCAGATACGCAGTATTTT
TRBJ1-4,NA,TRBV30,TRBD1,CAWSKTGINEKLFF,TGTGCCTGGAGCAAGACAGGGATTAATGAAAAACTGTTTTTT
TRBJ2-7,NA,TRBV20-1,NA,CSASWETSYEQYF,TGCAGTGCTAGTTGGGAGACCTCCTACGAGCAGTACTTC
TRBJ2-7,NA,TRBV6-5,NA,CASRGLTYEQYF,TGTGCCAGCAGAGGACTGACCTACGAGCAGTACTTC
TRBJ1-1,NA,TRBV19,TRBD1,CASSMGGQRNTEAFF,TGTGCCAGTAGTATGGGGGGACAGAGGAACACTGAAGCTTTCTTT
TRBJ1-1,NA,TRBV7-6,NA,CASSPGPTEAFF,TGTGCCAGCAGCCCTGGGCCGACTGAAGCTTTCTTT
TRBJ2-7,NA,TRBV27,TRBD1,CASSLMGTASSYEQYF,TGTGCCAGCAGTTTAATGGGGACAGCGAGCTCCTACGAGCAGTACTTC